This note documents a single T cell receptor (beta chain) sequence. Its target is unknown. Germline loops: CDR1 KGHSH, CDR2 LQKENI. The germline V and J ends were trimmed by 4 bases and 4 bases, with 10 bases remaining between them. The length of the CDR3 is 14 residues. Unique molecular identifiers were incorporated into the prepared TCRbeta library. A single record per CDR3 protein comes from TCRdb applying MiXCR to the PCR reads. The sample has about 70,000 distinct CDR3 sequences, roughly a tenth seen once. The sample belongs to a study of T-cell reconstitution after alpha-beta-depleted transplantation in children. Study-wide points: At around two months after transplant, the alpha-beta T cells were reportedly derived from several hundred expanded clones that came from non-depleted graft cells. TCRbeta diversity was high at day 60 in some patients (a result of surviving recipient T cells and thymic progenitors). At the one-year point after transplant, T-cell counts and TCRbeta diversity were found to come mostly from T cells that had been newly produced.

This TCR came from a boy aged 5-17 years with acute myeloid leukemia, due to receive a stem cell transplant. Here the sequenced sample was PBMCs, taken before TCRalphabeta/CD19-depleted stem cell transplant. V and J are TRBV18 and TRBJ1-4; no definite D call. CDR3 in amino acids: CASSQEFLNEKLFF. CDR3 coding DNA: TGTGCCAGCTCACAAGAATTCCTTAATGAAAAACTGTTTTTT.